This TCR beta chain was documented in a study of OX40 agonist ivuxolimab in advanced cancers. CDR1 is SGDLS, CDR2 YYNGEE, per germline. Germline trimming cut 0 bases from V and 4 bases from J; bases unmatched to any gene: 2. The CDR3 consists of 15 residues. Some clones are missing from TCRdb's copy, which holds only in-frame ones; the method was immunoSEQ multiplex PCR. Found here are about 46,000 clones, about 79% of them singletons; the top ten hold around 2%. This clonotype was sampled from an adult with an advanced solid tumor such as melanoma, head and neck, liver or kidney cancer. Sequenced here: CD4+ or CD8+ T cells sorted from blood, sampled in a trial of the OX40 agonist ivuxolimab. The chain recombines TRBV9 with TRBJ2-2; 8 nucleotides align to TRBD2. CDR3 nucleotide sequence: TGTGCCAGCAGCGTAGTCGGGGGGGCCACCGGGGAGCTGTTTTTT. Translated, it gives CASSVVGGATGELFF. Combining the CDR3 with reference TRBV9 and TRBJ2-2 gives the whole variable domain DSGVTQTPKHLITATGQRVTLRCSPRSGDLSVYWYQQSLDQGLQFLIQYYNGEERAKGNILERFSAQQFPDLHSELNLSSLELGDSALYFCASSVVGGATGELFFGEGSRLTVL.